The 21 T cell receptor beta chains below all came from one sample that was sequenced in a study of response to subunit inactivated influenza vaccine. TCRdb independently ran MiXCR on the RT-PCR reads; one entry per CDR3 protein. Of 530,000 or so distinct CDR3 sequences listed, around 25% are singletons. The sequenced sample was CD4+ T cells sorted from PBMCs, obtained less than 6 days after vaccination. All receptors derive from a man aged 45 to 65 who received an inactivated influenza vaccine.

CDR3 residues: CASSLVLRLRGGELFF. In DNA, the CDR3 is TGTGCCAGCAGCTTAGTCCTCCGGTTGCGAGGCGGGGAGCTGTTTTTT. The J gene is TRBJ2-2, the V gene TRBV11-2; no clear D gene. The CDR3 runs to 16 residues. Trimming left V 1 base short and J 7 bases short, with 16 bases between. Germline-derived CDR1 and CDR2 are SGHAT and FQNNGV.

The CDR3 DNA is TGTGCCAGCAGCCCGGCCTCACAGGGTCTAGCCAAAAACATTCAGTACTTC. Encoded protein: CASSPASQGLAKNIQYF. This rearrangement joins TRBV7-8 to TRBJ2-4; a weak D match, TRBD1 (6 bases). With 5 bases removed from V and 0 bases from J, the gap between germline ends came to 17 bases. The CDR3 totals 17 residues. CDR1 SGHVS and CDR2 FQNEAQ come from the germline V gene.

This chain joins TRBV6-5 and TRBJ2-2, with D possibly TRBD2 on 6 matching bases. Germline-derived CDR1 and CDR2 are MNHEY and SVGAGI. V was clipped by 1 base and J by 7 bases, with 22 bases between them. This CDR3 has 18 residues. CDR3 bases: TGTGCCAGCAGTTACTTTCGCGGACGACGGGGGACGGGCGGGGAGCTGTTTTTT. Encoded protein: CASSYFRGRRGTGGELFF.

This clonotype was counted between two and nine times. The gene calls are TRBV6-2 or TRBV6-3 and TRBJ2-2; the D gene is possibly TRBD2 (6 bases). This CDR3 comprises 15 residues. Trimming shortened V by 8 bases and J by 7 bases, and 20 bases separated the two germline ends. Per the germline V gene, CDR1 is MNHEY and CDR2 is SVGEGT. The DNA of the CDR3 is TGTGCCAGCGCCGGGGCATGGAGGGAAATCGGGGAGCTGTTTTTT. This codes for CASAGAWREIGELFF.

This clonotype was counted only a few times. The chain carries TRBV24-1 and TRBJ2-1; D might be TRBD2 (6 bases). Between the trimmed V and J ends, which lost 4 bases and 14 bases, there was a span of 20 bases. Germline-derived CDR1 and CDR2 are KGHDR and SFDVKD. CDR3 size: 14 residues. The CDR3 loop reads CATSDTGGSSGKFF. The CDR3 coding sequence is TGTGCCACCAGTGACACAGGCGGTAGTAGCGGCAAGTTCTTC.

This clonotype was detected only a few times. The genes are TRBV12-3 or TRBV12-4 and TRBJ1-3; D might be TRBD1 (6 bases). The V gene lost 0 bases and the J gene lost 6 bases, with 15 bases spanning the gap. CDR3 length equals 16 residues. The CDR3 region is CASSLAPRTETNTIYF. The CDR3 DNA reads TGTGCCAGCAGTTTAGCCCCGCGGACAGAGACAAACACCATATATTTT.

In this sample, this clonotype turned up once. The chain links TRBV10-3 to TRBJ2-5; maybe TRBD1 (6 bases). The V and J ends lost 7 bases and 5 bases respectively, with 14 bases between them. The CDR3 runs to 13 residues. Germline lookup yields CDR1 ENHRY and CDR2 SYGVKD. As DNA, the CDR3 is TGTGCCATCAAAGGCGTTACAGGGGAGACCCAGTACTTC. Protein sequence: CAIKGVTGETQYF.

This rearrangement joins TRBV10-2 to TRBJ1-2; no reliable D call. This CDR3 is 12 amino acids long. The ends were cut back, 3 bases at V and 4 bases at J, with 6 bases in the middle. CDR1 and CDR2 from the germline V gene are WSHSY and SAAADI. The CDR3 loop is CASSDLIYGYTF. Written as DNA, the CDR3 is TGCGCCAGCAGTGATCTGATCTATGGCTACACCTTC.

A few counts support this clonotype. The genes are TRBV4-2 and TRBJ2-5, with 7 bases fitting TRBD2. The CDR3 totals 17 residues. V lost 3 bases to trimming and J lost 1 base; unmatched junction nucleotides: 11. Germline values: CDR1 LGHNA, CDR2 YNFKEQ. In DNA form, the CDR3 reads TGTGCCAGCAGCCATTTTAGCGGGCGTAACCTCCAAGAGACCCAGTACTTC. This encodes CASSHFSGRNLQETQYF.

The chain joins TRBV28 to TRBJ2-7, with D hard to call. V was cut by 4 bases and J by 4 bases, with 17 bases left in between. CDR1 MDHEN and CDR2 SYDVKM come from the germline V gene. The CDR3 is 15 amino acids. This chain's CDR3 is CASSSMIRTEYEQYF. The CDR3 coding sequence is TGTGCCAGCAGTTCCATGATTAGAACCGAGTACGAGCAGTACTTC. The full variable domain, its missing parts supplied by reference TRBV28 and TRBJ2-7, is DVKVTQSSRYLVKRTGEKVFLECVQDMDHENMFWYRQDPGLGLRLIYFSYDVKMKEKGDIPEGYSVSREKKERFSLILESASTNQTSMYLCASSSMIRTEYEQYFGPGTRLTVT.

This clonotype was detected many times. The CDR3 DNA is TGCAGCGCTCCGGACAGGAGCAATCAGCCCCAGCATTTT. Its protein product is CSAPDRSNQPQHF. The J gene is TRBJ1-5, the V gene TRBV29-1; 7 bases match TRBD1. CDR1 SQVTM and CDR2 ANQGSEA come from the germline V gene. The CDR3 has 13 residues. Trimming removed 7 bases from V and 1 base from J; junction bases left unmatched: 4.

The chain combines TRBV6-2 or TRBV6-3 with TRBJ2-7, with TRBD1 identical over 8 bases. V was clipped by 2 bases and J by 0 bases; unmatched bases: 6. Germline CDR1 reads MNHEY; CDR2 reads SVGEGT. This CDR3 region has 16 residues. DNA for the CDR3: TGTGCCAGCAGTTACAGATGGACAGGGATCTCCTACGAGCAGTACTTC. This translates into CASSYRWTGISYEQYF.

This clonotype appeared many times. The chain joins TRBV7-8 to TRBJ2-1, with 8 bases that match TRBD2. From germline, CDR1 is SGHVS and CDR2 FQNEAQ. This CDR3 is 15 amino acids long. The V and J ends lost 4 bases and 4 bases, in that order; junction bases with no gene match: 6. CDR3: CASSYGGGMYNEQFF. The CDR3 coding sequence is TGTGCCAGCAGCTACGGGGGGGGGATGTACAATGAGCAGTTCTTC. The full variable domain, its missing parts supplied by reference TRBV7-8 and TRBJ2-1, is GAGVSQSPRYKVAKRGQDVALRCDPISGHVSLFWYQQALGQGPEFLTYFQNEAQLDKSGLPSDRFFAERPEGSVSTLKIQRTQQEDSAVYLCASSYGGGMYNEQFFGPGTRLTVL.

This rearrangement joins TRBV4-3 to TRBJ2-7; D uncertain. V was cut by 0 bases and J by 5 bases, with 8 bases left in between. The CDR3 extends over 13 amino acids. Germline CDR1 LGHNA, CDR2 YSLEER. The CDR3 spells CASSQELQNEQYF. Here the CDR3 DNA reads TGCGCCAGCAGCCAAGAGTTGCAGAACGAGCAGTACTTC.

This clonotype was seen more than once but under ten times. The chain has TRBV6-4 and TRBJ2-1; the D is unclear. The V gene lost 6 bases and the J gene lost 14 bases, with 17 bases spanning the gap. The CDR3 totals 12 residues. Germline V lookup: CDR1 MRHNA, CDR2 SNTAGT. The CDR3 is CASSSEGPLEFF. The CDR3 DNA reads TGTGCCAGCAGCTCGGAAGGACCCCTCGAGTTCTTC.

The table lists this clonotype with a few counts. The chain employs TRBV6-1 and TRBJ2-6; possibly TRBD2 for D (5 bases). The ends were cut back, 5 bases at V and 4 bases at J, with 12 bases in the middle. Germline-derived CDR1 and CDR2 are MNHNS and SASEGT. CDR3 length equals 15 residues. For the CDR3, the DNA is TGTGCCAGCAGTCCTCAAGGACTGGGGGCCAACGTCCTGACTTTC. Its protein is CASSPQGLGANVLTF.

The CDR3 sequence: CASSGGQGDSPLHF. The DNA of the CDR3 is TGCGCCAGCAGCGGGGGACAGGGAGATTCACCCCTCCACTTT. The V call is TRBV5-1, the J call TRBJ1-6, with TRBD1 matching 9 bases. V was clipped by 4 bases and J by 8 bases; unmatched bases: 4. The CDR3 extends over 14 amino acids. Germline assignment: CDR1 SGHRS and CDR2 YFSETQ.

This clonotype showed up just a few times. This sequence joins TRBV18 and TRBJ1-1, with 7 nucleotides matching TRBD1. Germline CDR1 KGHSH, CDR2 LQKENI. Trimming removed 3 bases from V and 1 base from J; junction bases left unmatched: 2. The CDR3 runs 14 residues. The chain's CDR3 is CASSPDRKNTEAFF. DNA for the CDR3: TGTGCCAGCTCACCGGACAGGAAGAACACTGAAGCTTTCTTT.

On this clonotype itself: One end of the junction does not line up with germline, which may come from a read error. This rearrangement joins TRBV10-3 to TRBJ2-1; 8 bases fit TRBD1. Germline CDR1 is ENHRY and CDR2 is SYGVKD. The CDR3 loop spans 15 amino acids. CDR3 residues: CAISESETGVNEQFF. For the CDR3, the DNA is TGTGCCATCAGTGAGTCTGAGACAGGGGTAAATGAACAGTTCTTC.

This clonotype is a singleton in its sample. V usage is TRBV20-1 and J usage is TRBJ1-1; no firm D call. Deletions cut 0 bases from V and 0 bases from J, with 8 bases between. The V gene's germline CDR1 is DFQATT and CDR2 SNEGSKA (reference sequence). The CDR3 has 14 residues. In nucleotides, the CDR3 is TGCAGTGCTAGAGATTTCGAAATGAACACTGAAGCTTTCTTT. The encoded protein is CSARDFEMNTEAFF.

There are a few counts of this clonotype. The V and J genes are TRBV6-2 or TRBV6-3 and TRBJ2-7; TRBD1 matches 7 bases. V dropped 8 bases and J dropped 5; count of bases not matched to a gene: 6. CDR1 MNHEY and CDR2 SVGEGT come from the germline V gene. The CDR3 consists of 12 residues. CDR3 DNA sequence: TGTGCCAGCGGGGACAGCGTAAACGAGCAGTACTTC. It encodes CASGDSVNEQYF.